Below are 25 T cell receptor beta chains sequenced from a single sample in a study of blood T cell repertoires in COVID-19. Profiled with immunoSEQ multiplex PCR; TCRdb holds only in-frame clones, not every one. The sample lists around 210,000 clones; more than 70% were seen once. Sequencing was done on a sample of PBMCs or T cells enriched from blood (not recorded which). The receptors stem from a woman aged 18 to 35 who had recovered from COVID-19.

This clone has a single count. The chain has TRBV27 and TRBJ1-1; no reliable D call. V lost 3 bases, J lost 10 bases, and 15 bases lay in between. The germline gives CDR1 MNHEY, CDR2 SMNVEV (reference sequence). The CDR3 contains 13 residues. CDR3 DNA: TGTGCCAGCAGTTTCCGAGGGCGGGGTGGAGCTTTCTTT. This encodes CASSFRGRGGAFF.

This clone was seen a handful of times. The J gene is TRBJ2-7, the V gene TRBV30; D is perhaps TRBD2 (6 bases). CDR3 length: 11 amino acids. V lost 3 bases, J lost 4 bases, and 7 bases lay in between. In germline, CDR1 is GTSNPN, CDR2 SVGIG (reference sequence). The CDR3 region has the DNA TGTGCCTGGAGCGCGGGGTACGAGCAGTACTTC. Protein product: CAWSAGYEQYF.

CDR3 region: CASSMGQQSGYTF. The CDR3, as DNA: TGTGCCAGTAGTATGGGACAGCAAAGTGGCTACACCTTC. V usage is TRBV19 and J usage is TRBJ1-2; 7 positions match TRBD1. The junction had 5 bases not matched to a gene; V was cut back by 3 bases and J by 7 bases. This CDR3 has 13 amino acids. CDR1 LNHDA and CDR2 SQIVND come from the germline V gene (reference sequence).

J is TRBJ1-6 and V is TRBV7-2; D is unclear. The V end lost 5 bases, the J end lost 9 bases, and 11 bases lay between the germline ends. Germline V gene lookup returns CDR1 SGHTA and CDR2 FQGNSA. This CDR3 contains 13 residues. CDR3 protein: CASSAAKPSPLHF. In nucleotides, the CDR3 is TGTGCCAGCAGCGCGGCGAAACCTTCACCCCTCCACTTT.

The chain is built from TRBV2 and TRBJ2-2, with no clear D. The CDR3 has 15 residues. Per the germline V gene, CDR1 is SNHLY and CDR2 is FYNNEI. Between the trimmed V and J ends, which lost 5 bases and 4 bases, there was a span of 14 bases. CDR3 region: CASSSYLTPTGELFF. DNA for the CDR3: TGTGCCAGCAGTTCCTACCTGACTCCCACCGGGGAGCTGTTTTTT.

This clone was recorded only once. The gene calls are TRBV24-1 and TRBJ1-3, with 10 bases matching TRBD1. CDR1 KGHDR and CDR2 SFDVKD come from the germline V gene. CDR3 size: 17 residues. The V and J ends lost 3 bases and 2 bases, in that order; junction bases with no gene match: 6. CDR3 sequence (DNA): TGTGCCACCAGTGATGATCCGGGACAGGGGACTGGAAACACCATATATTTT. It encodes CATSDDPGQGTGNTIYF.

The chain is built from TRBV7-2 and TRBJ1-2; 7 positions agree with TRBD1. Germline loops: CDR1 SGHTA, CDR2 FQGNSA. The CDR3 runs 17 residues. V shed 5 bases, J shed 0 bases, and the junction held 12 bases outside the gene matches. The CDR3 sequence: CASSHPGTASPNYGYTF. CDR3 nucleotide sequence: TGTGCCAGCAGCCACCCCGGGACAGCCTCACCTAACTATGGCTACACCTTC.

The rearrangement uses TRBV27 and TRBJ1-1; TRBD1 matches at 8 bases. This CDR3 spans 13 amino acids. CDR1 MNHEY and CDR2 SMNVEV come from the germline V gene (reference sequence). V shed 7 bases, J shed 5 bases, and the junction held 6 bases outside the gene matches. The CDR3 here is CASTDRGWTEAFF. The DNA of the CDR3 is TGTGCCAGCACCGACAGGGGATGGACTGAAGCTTTCTTT.

The rearrangement links TRBV10-3 to TRBJ1-6; tentative D call: TRBD1 (5 bases). V was pared by 3 bases and J by 9 bases, with 15 bases between. CDR3 size: 15 residues. The germline gives CDR1 ENHRY, CDR2 SYGVKD. The CDR3 spells CAISEEAKGISPLHF. As DNA, the CDR3 is TGTGCCATCAGTGAAGAGGCCAAGGGGATTTCACCCCTCCACTTT.

This clone was recorded once. The chain is built from TRBV6-5 and TRBJ1-3; D is unresolved. This CDR3 spans 13 amino acids. V lost 5 bases to trimming and J lost 1 base, with 6 bases between them. Germline V gene data show CDR1 as MNHEY and CDR2 as SVGAGI. The CDR3 sequence is CASSQLSGNTIYF. The CDR3 DNA reads as TGTGCCAGCAGTCAGTTGTCTGGAAACACCATATATTTT.

V usage is TRBV24-1 and J usage is TRBJ2-5; 7 bases line up with TRBD1. Trimming removed 3 bases from V and 9 bases from J; junction bases left unmatched: 9. CDR3 length equals 14 residues. Per germline, CDR1 KGHDR and CDR2 SFDVKD. CDR3: CATSDAGTVEAQYF. The CDR3, as DNA: TGTGCCACCAGTGATGCCGGGACAGTGGAGGCCCAGTACTTC.

The chain couples TRBV5-1 to TRBJ2-3, with 10 bases matching TRBD1. CDR3 size: 16 residues. Germline V CDR1 and CDR2: SGHRS, YFSETQ. V dropped 2 bases and J dropped 3; count of bases not matched to a gene: 6. The CDR3 bases are TGCGCCAGCAGCTTAGGACAGGGGGGAATGACAGATACGCAGTATTTT. It codes for CASSLGQGGMTDTQYF.

V usage is TRBV12-5 and J usage is TRBJ1-1; D gene uncertain. The V gene lost 2 bases and the J gene lost 5 bases, with 6 bases spanning the gap. CDR1 and CDR2 from the germline V gene are LGHNT and FRNRAP. CDR3 length equals 12 residues. The CDR3 loop reads CASGLSVTEAFF. CDR3 DNA sequence: TGTGCTAGTGGTTTGTCGGTAACTGAAGCTTTCTTT.

This sequence joins TRBV4-1 and TRBJ2-7, with 7 bases matching TRBD2. Germline-derived CDR1 and CDR2 are MGHRA and YSYEKL. Unmatched junction bases numbered 12, after V lost 4 bases and J lost 3 bases. The CDR3 runs to 16 residues. The CDR3 reads CASSPLGGGLLYEQYF. CDR3 nucleotide sequence: TGCGCCAGCAGCCCCCTCGGCGGGGGTCTACTCTACGAGCAGTACTTC.

The chain joins TRBV28 to TRBJ1-5; 9 bases are a match to TRBD1. This CDR3 is built from 14 residues. Unmatched junction bases numbered 8, after V lost 7 bases and J lost 7 bases. From germline, CDR1 is MDHEN and CDR2 SYDVKM. DNA of the CDR3: TGTGCCAGCATTGGGGACAGGGAAAAGCAGCCCCAGCATTTT. Protein sequence: CASIGDREKQPQHF.

The chain recombines TRBV10-2 with TRBJ2-1; the D is unclear. CDR1 is WSHSY and CDR2 is SAAADI in the germline V gene. Trimming removed 0 bases at V and 7 bases at J, with 7 bases between. The CDR3 has 13 amino acids. As DNA, the CDR3 is TGCGCCAGCAGTGAGTCGATAGCAAATGAGCAGTTCTTC. Protein: CASSESIANEQFF.

The DNA of the CDR3 is TGTGCCAGCAGCTCAAGGGAGAACACGGGTGGCTACACCTTC. Translated: CASSSRENTGGYTF. V and J are TRBV5-5 and TRBJ1-2; no definite D call. The ends were cut back, 3 bases at V and 7 bases at J, with 16 bases in the middle. This CDR3 comprises 14 residues. Germline V gene sequence: CDR1 SGHKS, CDR2 YYEKEE (reference sequence).

The rearrangement joins TRBV7-3 to TRBJ2-1, with a possible D match to TRBD2 (5 bases). Trimming took off 5 bases at V and 3 bases at J, with 14 bases between the two ends. The CDR3 sequence is 15 residues long. Germline lookup yields CDR1 SGHTA and CDR2 FQGTGA. The DNA for the CDR3 is TGTGCCAGCAGCCCCCACGAGGGTGTCTACAATGAGCAGTTCTTC. The encoded protein is CASSPHEGVYNEQFF. Complete variable domain (other parts from reference TRBV7-3 and TRBJ2-1): GAGVSQTPSNKVTEKGKYVELRCDPISGHTALYWYRQSLGQGPEFLIYFQGTGAADDSGLPNDRFFAVRPEGSVSTLKIQRTERGDSAVYLCASSPHEGVYNEQFFGPGTRLTVL.

For this clone: The junction does not match germline at one end; this may be a read error. The CDR3 loop reads CASSLDRDTDTQYF. The CDR3 nucleotides read TGTGCCAGCAGCCTAGACAGGGACACAGATACGCAGTATTTT. The chain joins TRBV11-3 to TRBJ2-3, with TRBD1 identical over 7 bases. This CDR3 has 14 amino acids. The V gene's germline CDR1 is SGHNT and CDR2 YENEEA.

The chain joins TRBV10-3 to TRBJ1-1; maybe TRBD1 (5 bases). Germline V CDR1 and CDR2: ENHRY, SYGVKD. CDR3 length: 16 amino acids. V lost 6 bases and J 1 base, leaving 18 bases between the germline ends. CDR3 residues: CAISLVPSGKNTEAFF. The CDR3 nucleotides read TGTGCCATCAGCCTCGTTCCCTCAGGGAAGAACACTGAAGCTTTCTTT.

This chain joins TRBV11-2 and TRBJ2-3; 14 bases line up with TRBD2. Germline V gene lookup returns CDR1 SGHAT and CDR2 FQNNGV. After removal of 1 base from V and 5 bases from J, the junction contained 8 bases not matched to a gene. The CDR3 length is 18 residues. CDR3 DNA sequence: TGTGCCAGCAGCTTAGTGGGACTAGCGGGGGCCCGAGGAGATACGCAGTATTTT. It translates to CASSLVGLAGARGDTQYF. Full variable domain (rest looked up from reference TRBV11-2 and TRBJ2-3): EAGVAQSPRYKIIEKRQSVAFWCNPISGHATLYWYQQILGQGPKLLIQFQNNGVVDDSQLPKDRFSAERLKGVDSTLKIQPAKLEDSAVYLCASSLVGLAGARGDTQYFGPGTRLTVL.

This clone has just one count. This chain connects TRBV7-6 to TRBJ2-1, with 12 positions matching TRBD2. CDR3 length equals 15 residues. With 1 base clipped from V and 10 bases from J, the junction kept 5 bases outside the gene matches. Germline values: CDR1 SGHVS, CDR2 FNYEAQ. The CDR3 DNA is TGTGCCAGCAGCTTAGGGACTAGCGGGGCCCGGGAGCAGTTCTTC. Its protein is CASSLGTSGAREQFF. The whole variable domain, filled in from reference TRBV7-6 and TRBJ2-1, reads GAGVSQSPRYKVTKRGQDVALRCDPISGHVSLYWYRQALGQGPEFLTYFNYEAQQDKSGLPNDRFSAERPEGSISTLTIQRTEQRDSAMYRCASSLGTSGAREQFFGPGTRLTVL.

The gene calls are TRBV7-9 and TRBJ1-2, with D unresolved. The CDR3 runs 15 residues. The V and J ends lost 5 bases and 6 bases respectively, with 19 bases between them. Germline CDR1 reads SEHNR; CDR2 reads FQNEAQ (reference sequence). CDR3 sequence: CASSTSPGGSHGYTF. In DNA form, the CDR3 reads TGTGCCAGCAGCACCTCCCCGGGAGGGTCCCATGGCTACACCTTC.

This clone was recorded once. The rearrangement links TRBV11-2 to TRBJ1-2; TRBD1 aligns across 9 bases. Germline values: CDR1 SGHAT, CDR2 FQNNGV. V shed 3 bases and J 7 bases; nucleotides not matched to a gene: 6. The CDR3 loop spans 14 amino acids. CDR3 bases: TGTGCCAGCAGCTTGGGGGACAGGGTCTTTGGCTACACCTTC. Translation: CASSLGDRVFGYTF.

The J gene is TRBJ2-1, the V gene TRBV7-2; 11 bases are a match to TRBD2. In germline, CDR1 is SGHTA, CDR2 FQGNSA. The CDR3 loop spans 15 amino acids. Trimming cost V 3 bases and J 12 bases; bases outside gene matches: 10. CDR3 amino acids: CASSLLGTSGLRQFF. The CDR3 DNA reads as TGTGCCAGCAGCTTGCTGGGGACTAGCGGTTTACGGCAGTTCTTC.